This T cell receptor (beta chain) was obtained from a study of blood T cell repertoires in COVID-19 (dated by TCRdb to 2020 to 2022). General notes on the study: Collaborator samples came from the United States, Italy and Spain and covered acute and convalescent phases of COVID-19. The prospective study material was composed of cDNA or gDNA derived from T cells, B-cell-depleted T cells, or PBMCs. Nearly every sample came with metadata listing a de-identified subject ID, COVID-19 status, age in years and sex. The samples were drawn from two sources: the first 160 participants of the ongoing ImmuneRACE study, and 1,200 or so subjects contributed by 6 global collaborators. Subjects who had been exposed to COVID-19, were actively infected with it, or had recovered from it provided the deeply sampled blood TCRbeta repertoires that made up the dataset. Where available, HLA class I and class II types were taken from metadata supplied by the sample provider and were not determined by assay-based typing. The repertoires were made available in a free public database intended to serve as a resource for research on the immune response to SARS-CoV-2.

The immunoSEQ Assay, a bias-controlled multiplex PCR, was used to amplify TCRbeta CDR3 regions from genomic DNA. The authors processed their data as follows. Within the assay, amplification of reference gene primers was used to estimate how many nucleated cells each sample contained. To quantify the absolute abundance of each unique TCRbeta CDR3 rearrangement, sequence reads were collapsed and filtered. For each sample, productive Simpson clonality was calculated by taking the square root of Simpson's diversity index across productive rearrangements. In TCRdb, the immuneACCESS table is reduced to in-frame sequences with V and J assigned. These tables do not hold every clone; where another copy was compared, an unresolved V gene accounts for under half, and the others remain unexplained. V and J calls and clone size are copied from that table; D and trimming were computed from the DNA. This sample holds almost 400,000 clones; more than 70% were observed only once. Under 3% of the sample comes from the top ten.

With respect to this clone: Its antigen target is currently unknown. Nothing much larger sits one base from this clone, and base qualities are not available.

The CDR3 numbers 15 residues from cysteine through phenylalanine. The entry retains the CDR3 DNA only, 45 bases that are in frame from base 1. Trimming removed 7 bases from V and 5 bases from J, leaving 20 bases between the germline ends. Reading the germline V gene (reference sequence) gives CDR1 LNHDA and CDR2 SQIVND. In Seattle, one collaborating source enrolled patients while the infection was active and tracked those patients longitudinally over the course of disease. The collaborating institutions used their own protocols to collect whole blood in K2EDTA tubes. Collaborator samples were shipped for TCRbeta analysis as frozen whole blood, isolated PBMCs, or DNA extracted from either sample type. General findings and caveats noted by the study authors: The quantity of clinical and demographic metadata differed by source and by participant and was supplied without curation.

The sequenced sample was peripheral blood. This clonotype was sampled from a woman aged 60-75 years with COVID-19, enrolled during active disease. Here the chain combines TRBV19 and TRBJ1-1, with TRBD1 tentatively as D gene (6 bases match). The DNA sequence is TGTGCCAGTACCTCGGGGGAGGGGGTTGGGACTGAAGCTTTCTTT. The encoded protein is CASTSGEGVGTEAFF.